The clone carrying this T cell receptor (beta chain) occurred once. TCRdb's table, derived via immunoSEQ multiplex PCR, lists solely in-frame clones and lacks some. Among around 180,000 clones, 88% were seen once, and the ten largest hold around 5%. These data are taken from a study of control samples from healthy donors and cancer patients. The clonotype comes from a woman in her 30s in good health. Source material: blood.

CDR3 loop: CASSMSGSGLRGTGELFF. CDR3 bases: TGTGCCAGTAGTATGTCAGGGTCCGGTCTTCGGGGCACCGGGGAGCTGTTTTTT. The chain uses TRBV19 and TRBJ2-2; possibly TRBD1 or TRBD2 for D (5 bases each). Germline V gives CDR1 LNHDA, CDR2 SQIVND (reference sequence). The CDR3 totals 18 residues. V was pared by 3 bases and J by 4 bases, with 21 bases between.